This T cell receptor (beta chain) was observed in a study of T cell responses to AZD1222 COVID-19 vaccine. Whole-study results and caveats: The sample set comprised mostly white British donors with more females, and clonal diversity was possibly underestimated. Reportedly, nearly half of unique spike TCRs recognized epitopes outside B.1.351/B.1.1.7 mutations.

A word on this clone: Its antigen is unknown.

The CDR3 is 15 amino acids. The germline V gene encodes CDR1 SGDLS and CDR2 YYNGEE. The V gene end was trimmed by 4 bases and the J gene end by 3 bases; junction bases not matched to a gene: 4. Sequencing used immunoSEQ multiplex PCR; TCRdb keeps in-frame clones, though not all of them. The sample has 200,000 to 250,000 clones, approximately 94% seen once. The chain recombines TRBV9 with TRBJ2-3; 11 bases agree with TRBD1. This TCR came from an adult in good health. Source: peripheral blood, taken on day 0 of MenACWY control vaccination. CDR3 residues: CASSSGTGGTDTQYF. CDR3 coding DNA: TGTGCCAGCAGCTCCGGGACAGGGGGTACAGATACGCAGTATTTT.